This T cell receptor (beta chain) was documented in a study of blood T cells in healthy people across ages. Overall study context: In model experiments, template switching was able to capture about one barcoded beta molecule for every two T cells that were present.

Trimming cost V 0 bases and J 5 bases; bases outside gene matches: 10. The CDR3 covers 16 residues. Per the germline V gene, CDR1 is DFQATT and CDR2 is SNEGSKA (reference sequence). Healthy Caucasian individuals from Russia aged 6 to 90 served as donors. A minimum of 6.5 million PBMCs was isolated per sample. Using a J-beta primer mix together with a sample-barcoded 5' primer, a second PCR was run for about 6 to 11 cycles. At least 3 million CDR3-containing paired-end reads were obtained per sample. TCRdb fed the 5' RACE reads into MiXCR, producing one record per CDR3 protein. The repertoire consists of hundreds of thousands of distinct CDR3 sequences, with around 48% occurring once and the leading ten covering about a third.

The chain links TRBV20-1 to TRBJ2-5, with 9 bases identical to TRBD1. The TCR comes from an older woman in good health. The sample taken for sequencing was blood. The CDR3 region has the DNA TGCAGTGCTAGAGACCAAAACAGGGGGCTAAGGGAGACCCAGTACTTC. Protein: CSARDQNRGLRETQYF.